The 30 T cell receptor beta chains reported below all come from one sample, sequenced in a study of blood T cell repertoires in COVID-19. TCRdb's copy holds only in-frame clones and misses some; the assay was immunoSEQ multiplex PCR. The sample consists of fewer than 75,000 clones, roughly three quarters of them appearing once. Sequencing was carried out using peripheral blood. The receptors derive from an older woman with acute or convalescent COVID-19.

The rearrangement joins TRBV27 to TRBJ1-1; D not resolved. Germline V lookup: CDR1 MNHEY, CDR2 SMNVEV (reference sequence). V shed 3 bases and J shed 8 bases, with 16 bases lying between them. This CDR3 spans 14 amino acids. The CDR3 region has the DNA TGTGCCAGCAGTTTCACAAACTCGCCGGGGGAAGCTTTCTTT. This codes for CASSFTNSPGEAFF.

The chain combines TRBV28 with TRBJ2-7; tentative D call: TRBD1 (5 bases). V lost 3 bases and J 0 bases, leaving 9 bases between the germline ends. CDR1 is MDHEN, CDR2 SYDVKM, per germline. This CDR3 has 14 residues. The CDR3 spells CASSFTDSSYEQYF. In DNA form, the CDR3 reads TGTGCCAGCAGTTTCACTGACAGCTCCTACGAGCAGTACTTC. Complete variable domain (other parts from reference TRBV28 and TRBJ2-7): DVKVTQSSRYLVKRTGEKVFLECVQDMDHENMFWYRQDPGLGLRLIYFSYDVKMKEKGDIPEGYSVSREKKERFSLILESASTNQTSMYLCASSFTDSSYEQYFGPGTRLTVT.

The chain is built from TRBV29-1 and TRBJ2-5; 9 nucleotides align to TRBD1. The junction had 16 bases not matched to a gene; V was cut back by 6 bases and J by 5 bases. CDR1 SQVTM and CDR2 ANQGSEA come from the germline V gene. The CDR3 runs to 16 residues. CDR3 nucleotide sequence: TGCAGCGTATGCCCGGCCGACAGGGGGTTGATGGAGACCCAGTACTTC. Residues: CSVCPADRGLMETQYF. Full variable domain (missing parts from reference TRBV29-1 and TRBJ2-5): SAVISQKPSRDICQRGTSLTIQCQVDSQVTMMFWYRQQPGQSLTLIATANQGSEATYESGFVIDKFPISRPNLTFSTLTVSNMSPEDSSIYLCSVCPADRGLMETQYFGPGTRLLVL.

The CDR3 DNA reads as TGCAGCGTTAGGACTTCCTACGAGCAGTACTTC. The encoded protein is CSVRTSYEQYF. This sequence joins TRBV29-1 and TRBJ2-7; TRBD2 might be the D (5 bases). Germline CDR1 and CDR2: SQVTM and ANQGSEA. The CDR3 length is 11 residues. Deletions cut 5 bases from V and 1 base from J, with 6 bases between.

The chain has TRBV28 and TRBJ2-7, with TRBD2 identical over 7 bases. Germline V lookup: CDR1 MDHEN, CDR2 SYDVKM. V shed 2 bases, J shed 2 bases, and the junction held 3 bases outside the gene matches. The CDR3 loop spans 14 amino acids. CDR3 protein: CASSLGGRPYEQYF. The CDR3 DNA reads TGTGCCAGCAGTTTAGGCGGGAGACCCTACGAGCAGTACTTC.

This chain uses TRBV18 with TRBJ2-2; tentative D call: TRBD1 (6 bases). This CDR3 is built from 15 residues. V lost 3 bases and J lost 3, with 11 bases in between. CDR1 and CDR2 from the germline V gene are KGHSH and LQKENI. As DNA, the CDR3 is TGTGCCAGCTCACCTCCAAACAGGGACACCGGGGAGCTGTTTTTT. Translated, it gives CASSPPNRDTGELFF.

The V call is TRBV14, the J call TRBJ1-1, with a weak D call TRBD1 (5 bases). V was pared by 0 bases and J by 11 bases, with 13 bases between. CDR1 and CDR2 from the germline V gene are SGHDN and FVKESK. The CDR3 runs to 13 residues. The CDR3 loop reads CASSQDLEGSAFF. The CDR3 region has the DNA TGTGCCAGCAGCCAAGATCTGGAGGGGAGTGCTTTCTTT.

The gene calls are TRBV7-9 and TRBJ2-7, with 13 bases aligning to TRBD2. This CDR3 spans 15 amino acids. Unmatched junction bases numbered 1, after V lost 3 bases and J lost 2 bases. CDR1 is SEHNR, CDR2 FQNEAQ, per germline (reference sequence). This CDR3 reads CASSLTSGGTYEQYF. The CDR3, as DNA: TGTGCCAGCAGCTTGACTAGCGGGGGGACCTACGAGCAGTACTTC.

The gene calls are TRBV19 and TRBJ1-2; a possible D gene is TRBD1 (5 bases). Germline values: CDR1 LNHDA, CDR2 SQIVND (reference sequence). Deletions cut 3 bases from V and 8 bases from J, with 13 bases between. The CDR3 has 13 residues. This CDR3 reads CASSIGQGSGYTF. In DNA form, the CDR3 reads TGTGCCAGTAGTATTGGGCAGGGAAGCGGCTACACCTTC.

This chain connects TRBV5-8 to TRBJ1-1; tentatively, D is TRBD1 (6 bases). V gave up 2 bases and J gave up 0 bases, with 14 bases separating them. Germline lookup yields CDR1 SGHTS and CDR2 YDEGEE. The CDR3 extends over 16 amino acids. This CDR3 reads CASSFRDNNLNTEAFF. CDR3 in DNA: TGTGCCAGCAGCTTCCGGGACAACAACTTGAACACTGAAGCTTTCTTT. Filled out from reference TRBV5-8 and TRBJ1-1, the complete variable domain reads EAGVTQSPTHLIKTRGQQATLRCSPISGHTSVYWYQQALGLGLQFLLWYDEGEERNRGNFPPRFSGRQFPNYSSELNVNALELEDSALYLCASSFRDNNLNTEAFFGQGTRLTVV.

This chain links TRBV12-3 or TRBV12-4 with TRBJ1-1, with a tentative D call TRBD1 (6 bases). The length of the CDR3 is 12 residues. V was clipped by 7 bases and J by 6 bases, with 12 bases between them. CDR3 loop: CASTSDRPEAFF. For the CDR3, the DNA is TGTGCCAGCACCTCCGACAGGCCTGAAGCTTTCTTT.

This clone showed up just a few times. The V call is TRBV7-2, the J call TRBJ1-4; D is uncertain. The CDR3 is 15 residues long. V lost 4 bases, J lost 5 bases, and 14 bases lay in between. The V gene's germline CDR1 is SGHTA and CDR2 FQGNSA. CDR3 amino acids: CASSSEGRENEKLFF. Here the CDR3 DNA reads TGTGCCAGCAGCTCAGAGGGTAGGGAGAATGAAAAACTGTTTTTT. Complete variable domain (other parts from reference TRBV7-2 and TRBJ1-4): GAGVSQSPSNKVTEKGKDVELRCDPISGHTALYWYRQSLGQGLEFLIYFQGNSAPDKSGLPSDRFSAERTGGSVSTLTIQRTQQEDSAVYLCASSSEGRENEKLFFGSGTQLSVL.

This clone was seen more than once but under ten times. The CDR3 reads CASSPARPGAISPLHF. As DNA, the CDR3 is TGTGCCAGCAGCCCGGCCCGGCCAGGGGCAATTTCACCCCTCCACTTT. The genes are TRBV7-2 and TRBJ1-6; D perhaps matches TRBD1 (6 bases). This CDR3 has 16 residues. The V end lost 5 bases, the J end lost 9 bases, and 20 bases lay between the germline ends. Germline CDR1 is SGHTA and CDR2 is FQGNSA.

The V call is TRBV27, the J call TRBJ2-7; D remains unclear. The CDR3 totals 15 residues. Trimming pared 2 bases from V and 3 bases from J, leaving 14 bases between. CDR1 and CDR2 from the germline V gene are MNHEY and SMNVEV (reference sequence). CDR3 in amino acids: CASSLQISVDYEQYF. The CDR3 nucleotides are TGTGCCAGCAGTTTACAAATTTCTGTAGACTACGAGCAGTACTTC.

V gene TRBV11-3 combines with J gene TRBJ2-1; 7 bases line up with TRBD2. The germline V gene has CDR1 SGHNT and CDR2 YENEEA. This CDR3 has 13 amino acids. V lost 1 base to trimming and J lost 6 bases; unmatched junction nucleotides: 0. CDR3 sequence reads: CASSLAGGNEQFF. The CDR3 DNA is TGTGCCAGCAGCTTAGCGGGGGGCAATGAGCAGTTCTTC. Looking up the rest from reference TRBV11-3 and TRBJ2-1 gives the full variable domain: EAGVVQSPRYKIIEKKQPVAFWCNPISGHNTLYWYLQNLGQGPELLIRYENEEAVDDSQLPKDRFSAERLKGVDSTLKIQPAELGDSAVYLCASSLAGGNEQFFGPGTRLTVL.

DNA of the CDR3: TGTGCCAGCAGCCGGTGGACTAGCAATGAGCAGTTCTTC. This sequence encodes CASSRWTSNEQFF. The J gene is TRBJ2-1, the V gene TRBV7-3; 7 bases map to TRBD2. CDR3 length: 13 amino acids. Germline V CDR1 and CDR2: SGHTA, FQGTGA. V lost 5 bases and J lost 6; bases outside the gene matches: 4.

This clone was counted at least ten times. The chain combines TRBV7-9 with TRBJ2-1; 10 bases fit TRBD1. The V gene's germline CDR1 is SEHNR and CDR2 FQNEAQ (reference sequence). The J segment lost 3 bases and the V segment lost 0 bases, leaving 8 bases of the junction unmatched. CDR3 length equals 18 residues. DNA for the CDR3: TGTGCCAGCAGCTTAGCGTCTAAGTGGGACAGGGGCTACAATGAGCAGTTCTTC. It encodes CASSLASKWDRGYNEQFF.

The V gene is TRBV6-1, the J gene TRBJ1-2; 10 nucleotides match TRBD1. In germline, CDR1 is MNHNS, CDR2 SASEGT. The CDR3 is made up of 16 amino acids. The V and J ends lost 3 bases and 5 bases, in that order; junction bases with no gene match: 9. The CDR3 DNA is TGTGCCAGCAGTGAGGGACAGGGGCGGTTTCTTTATGGCTACACCTTC. Translation gives CASSEGQGRFLYGYTF.

V gene TRBV6-6 combines with J gene TRBJ2-7; maybe TRBD2 (5 bases). Germline CDR1 is MNHNY and CDR2 is SVGAGI (reference sequence). Deletions cut 6 bases from V and 1 base from J, with 10 bases between. There are 13 residues in the CDR3. CDR3 bases: TGTGCCAGCAGCCGTCGGGGTTCCTACGAGCAGTACTTC. This encodes CASSRRGSYEQYF.

The gene calls are TRBV5-1 and TRBJ2-5, with 10 bases fitting TRBD2. Germline-derived CDR1 and CDR2 are SGHRS and YFSETQ. J lost 5 bases, V lost 6 bases, and 10 bases had no gene match. The CDR3 runs 15 residues. CDR3: CASNDLAGGAETQYF. CDR3 nucleotide sequence: TGCGCCAGCAATGATTTAGCGGGGGGAGCGGAGACCCAGTACTTC.

This clone was counted a few times. The chain combines TRBV5-1 with TRBJ2-2, with TRBD1 as a possible D gene (5 bases). V lost 4 bases to trimming and J lost 5 bases, with 15 bases between them. Germline assignment: CDR1 SGHRS and CDR2 YFSETQ. The CDR3 is 15 amino acids. Here the CDR3 DNA reads TGCGCCAGCAGCCCTGAACACCCAGGGACCGGGGAGCTGTTTTTT. Amino acids: CASSPEHPGTGELFF.

The J gene is TRBJ2-5, the V gene TRBV2; no clear D gene. V was cut by 8 bases and J by 5 bases, with 12 bases left in between. The germline gives CDR1 SNHLY, CDR2 FYNNEI. This CDR3 has 12 residues. The CDR3 bases are TGTGCCAGCGGAGTAGCTGTGGAGACCCAGTACTTC. This sequence encodes CASGVAVETQYF.

This chain uses TRBV5-6 with TRBJ2-3; D is perhaps TRBD1 (5 bases). The CDR3 sequence is 13 residues long. V was trimmed by 7 bases and J by 7 bases, leaving 16 bases between them. Germline V gives CDR1 SGHDT, CDR2 YYEEEE. The CDR3 spells CASGVGARNTQYF. The CDR3 bases are TGTGCCAGCGGGGTAGGGGCGAGGAATACGCAGTATTTT. Drawing the rest from reference TRBV5-6 and TRBJ2-3, the complete variable domain is DAGVTQSPTHLIKTRGQQVTLRCSPKSGHDTVSWYQQALGQGPQFIFQYYEEEERQRGNFPDRFSGHQFPNYSSELNVNALLLGDSALYLCASGVGARNTQYFGPGTRLTVL.

The rearrangement links TRBV6-2 or TRBV6-3 to TRBJ2-3, with a weak D call TRBD2 (5 bases). CDR1 MNHEY and CDR2 SVGEGT come from the germline V gene. The length of the CDR3 is 12 residues. V was pared by 4 bases and J by 7 bases, with 9 bases between. DNA for the CDR3: TGTGCCAGCAGTTTCGGACTCCATACGCAGTATTTT. This sequence encodes CASSFGLHTQYF.

The V gene is TRBV19, the J gene TRBJ1-4, with D perhaps TRBD1 (5 bases). The CDR3 is made up of 15 amino acids. Deletions cut 1 base from V and 7 bases from J, with 13 bases between. CDR1 and CDR2 from the germline V gene are LNHDA and SQIVND (reference sequence). The CDR3 DNA reads TGTGCCAGTAGTATAGCCACGACAGAGATTGAAAAACTGTTTTTT. This translates into CASSIATTEIEKLFF. Using reference TRBV19 and TRBJ1-4 for the parts outside the CDR3, the full variable domain is DGGITQSPKYLFRKEGQNVTLSCEQNLNHDAMYWYRQDPGQGLRLIYYSQIVNDFQKGDIAEGYSVSREKKESFPLTVTSAQKNPTAFYLCASSIATTEIEKLFFGSGTQLSVL.

The V gene is TRBV5-6, the J gene TRBJ1-4; 9 bases agree with TRBD1. The CDR3 consists of 16 residues. Germline trimming cut 3 bases from V and 2 bases from J; bases unmatched to any gene: 5. Germline CDR1 is SGHDT and CDR2 is YYEEEE. As DNA, the CDR3 is TGTGCCAGCAGCTCCTACAGGGGGCTTACTAATGAAAAACTGTTTTTT. Translating gives CASSSYRGLTNEKLFF. Full variable domain (outside the CDR3, taken from reference TRBV5-6 and TRBJ1-4): DAGVTQSPTHLIKTRGQQVTLRCSPKSGHDTVSWYQQALGQGPQFIFQYYEEEERQRGNFPDRFSGHQFPNYSSELNVNALLLGDSALYLCASSSYRGLTNEKLFFGSGTQLSVL.

The V and J genes are TRBV7-9 and TRBJ1-2; D is undetermined. This CDR3 has 12 residues. With 3 bases removed from V and 7 bases from J, the gap between germline ends came to 9 bases. The V gene's germline CDR1 is SEHNR and CDR2 FQNEAQ (reference sequence). The CDR3 nucleotides read TGTGCCAGCAGCTTGGGTGGAGCTGGCTACACCTTC. Protein: CASSLGGAGYTF.

The table lists this clone with a count of one. The J gene is TRBJ2-3, the V gene TRBV6-6, with D perhaps TRBD2 (5 bases). V was cut by 6 bases and J by 6 bases, with 19 bases left in between. Germline V gene data show CDR1 as MNHNY and CDR2 as SVGAGI (reference sequence). CDR3 size: 15 residues. The CDR3: CASSSNGLASDTQYF. As DNA, the CDR3 is TGTGCCAGCAGCTCCAACGGGCTAGCCTCCGATACGCAGTATTTT.

The chain is built from TRBV5-8 and TRBJ2-1, with TRBD1 identical over 9 bases. The CDR3 has 15 amino acids. The trim removed 4 bases at V and 5 bases at J, leaving 7 bases unmatched. CDR1 SGHTS and CDR2 YDEGEE come from the germline V gene. CDR3 nucleotides: TGTGCCAGCAGCCAATTGGACAGGGGAGACAATGAGCAGTTCTTC. Amino acids: CASSQLDRGDNEQFF.

The chain joins TRBV5-5 to TRBJ1-5, with 8 nucleotides matching TRBD1. CDR3 length: 18 amino acids. The V segment lost 0 bases and the J segment 2 bases; nucleotides outside the gene matches: 10. Germline V lookup: CDR1 SGHKS, CDR2 YYEKEE (reference sequence). CDR3 nucleotides: TGTGCCAGCAGCTTGGAAGCAGGGGGCCTGTGGGGCAATCAGCCCCAGCATTTT. Translation gives CASSLEAGGLWGNQPQHF. The full variable domain, its missing parts supplied by reference TRBV5-5 and TRBJ1-5, is DAGVTQSPTHLIKTRGQQVTLRCSPISGHKSVSWYQQVLGQGPQFIFQYYEKEERGRGNFPDRFSARQFPNYSSELNVNALLLGDSALYLCASSLEAGGLWGNQPQHFGDGTRLSIL.